This T cell receptor (beta chain) is drawn from a study of cytomegalovirus exposure and HLA in healthy donors. Study results and caveats: In all likelihood, a cluster of highly shared sequence variants was a sequencing artifact.

The PCR was carried out with 60 Vbeta primers and 13 Jbeta primers. The data were produced by immunoSEQ multiplex PCR, yet TCRdb's version contains in-frame clones alone and is incomplete. There are roughly 100,000 clones in the sample; about 73% occur only once, and approximately 16% lies in the top ten. Only one count was recorded for this clone. Its antigen is unidentified. Sequenced material: PBMCs. This clonotype was sampled from a woman in her forties or fifties in good health and CMV-seropositive.

For the CDR3, the DNA is TGTGCCAGCAGCCCGAGACAGCCCTATGGCTACACCTTC. Amino acids: CASSPRQPYGYTF. The chain recombines TRBV7-2 with TRBJ1-2; possible D gene TRBD1, 5 bases. CDR1 SGHTA and CDR2 FQGNSA come from the germline V gene. The CDR3 has 13 residues. With 5 bases removed from V and 4 bases from J, the gap between germline ends came to 11 bases.